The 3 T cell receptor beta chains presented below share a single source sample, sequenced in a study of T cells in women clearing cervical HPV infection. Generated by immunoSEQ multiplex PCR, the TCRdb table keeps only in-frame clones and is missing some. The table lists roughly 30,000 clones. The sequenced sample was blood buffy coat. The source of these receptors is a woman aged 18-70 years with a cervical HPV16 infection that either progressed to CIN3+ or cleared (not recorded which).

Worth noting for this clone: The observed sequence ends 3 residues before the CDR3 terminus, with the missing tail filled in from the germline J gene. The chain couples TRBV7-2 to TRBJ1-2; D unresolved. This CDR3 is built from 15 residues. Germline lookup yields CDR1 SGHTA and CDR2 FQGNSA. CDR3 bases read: TGTGCCAGCAGCTTGGGGTCGGGGATACGGTACGAC. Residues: CASSLGSGIRYD. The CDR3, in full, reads CASSLGSGIRYDYTF.

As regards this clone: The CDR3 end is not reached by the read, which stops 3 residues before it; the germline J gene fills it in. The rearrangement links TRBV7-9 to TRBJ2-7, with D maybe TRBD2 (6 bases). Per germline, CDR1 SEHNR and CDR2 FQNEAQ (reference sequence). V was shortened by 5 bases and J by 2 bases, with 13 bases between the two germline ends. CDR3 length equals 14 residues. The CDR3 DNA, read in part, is TGTGCCAGCAGCCCGCAGCGGGTCCCCTACGAG. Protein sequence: CASSPQRVPYE. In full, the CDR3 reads CASSPQRVPYEQYF.

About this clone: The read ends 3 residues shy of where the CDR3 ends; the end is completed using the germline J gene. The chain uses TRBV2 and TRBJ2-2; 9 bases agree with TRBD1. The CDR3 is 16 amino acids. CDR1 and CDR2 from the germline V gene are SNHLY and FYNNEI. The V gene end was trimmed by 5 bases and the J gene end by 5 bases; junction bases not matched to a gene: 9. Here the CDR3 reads CASSPPGTGPTGELFF. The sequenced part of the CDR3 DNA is TGTGCCAGCAGTCCTCCCGGGACAGGGCCTACCGGGGAG.